The 21 T cell receptor beta chains given below trace back to one sample, sequenced in a study of shared clonotypes between healthy human individuals. Assay: immunoSEQ multiplex PCR; the TCRdb copy retains only in-frame clones and omits some. The table includes hundreds of thousands of clones, around 80% detected once. The source material was PBMCs. Receptors originate from a woman between 40 and 55 years old in good health. Some clones in this sample may be carry-over from other donors' samples.

CDR3 bases: TGCGCCAGCAGCTTGGGTGGACAGGGTAGCACCGGGGAGCTGTTTTTT. Encoded protein: CASSLGGQGSTGELFF. The chain joins TRBV5-1 to TRBJ2-2, with TRBD1 identical over 8 bases. V shed 0 bases and J 4 bases; nucleotides not matched to a gene: 5. Germline CDR1 reads SGHRS; CDR2 reads YFSETQ. The CDR3 has 16 amino acids.

The genes are TRBV5-4 and TRBJ1-2; D perhaps matches TRBD1 (5 bases). This CDR3 spans 16 amino acids. Germline assignment: CDR1 SGHNT and CDR2 YYREEE (reference sequence). With 4 bases removed from V and 0 bases from J, the gap between germline ends came to 16 bases. The chain's CDR3 is CASSRGGTDPNYGYTF. In nucleotides, the CDR3 is TGTGCCAGCAGCCGGGGGGGGACGGATCCTAACTATGGCTACACCTTC.

This clone was detected once. The sample carries other DNA sequences with the same CDR3. The rearrangement uses TRBV28 and TRBJ2-1, with D possibly being TRBD1 or TRBD2 (5 bases each). This CDR3 contains 13 residues. V lost 8 bases, J lost 0 bases, and 8 bases lay in between. Germline V gene lookup returns CDR1 MDHEN and CDR2 SYDVKM. This chain's CDR3 is CASHGGSYNEQFF. CDR3 bases: TGTGCCAGCCATGGGGGCTCCTACAATGAGCAGTTCTTC.

The chain has TRBV7-8 and TRBJ1-4; D is unclear. This CDR3 is built from 12 residues. Between the trimmed V and J ends, which lost 1 base and 7 bases, there was a span of 4 bases. Germline-derived CDR1 and CDR2 are SGHVS and FQNEAQ. The CDR3, as DNA: TGTGCCAGCAGCTTAGTAGGTGAAAAACTGTTTTTT. Its protein is CASSLVGEKLFF.

The chain employs TRBV11-2 and TRBJ2-7; the match to TRBD2 covers 10 bases. This CDR3 comprises 15 residues. Trimming removed 5 bases from V and 2 bases from J; junction bases left unmatched: 6. Germline V gene sequence: CDR1 SGHAT, CDR2 FQNNGV. CDR3 bases: TGTGCCAGCAGCAGACGACTAGCGGGTGCCTACGAGCAGTACTTC. Protein sequence: CASSRRLAGAYEQYF.

The chain has TRBV27 and TRBJ2-7; D remains unclear. Trimming left V 2 bases short and J 3 bases short, with 11 bases between. The CDR3 extends over 14 amino acids. Germline-derived CDR1 and CDR2 are MNHEY and SMNVEV (reference sequence). The chain's CDR3 is CASSLGLGYYEQYF. CDR3 sequence (DNA): TGTGCCAGCAGTTTAGGGCTAGGCTACTACGAGCAGTACTTC.

V is TRBV29-1 and J is TRBJ2-7; 7 bases match TRBD2. The CDR3 consists of 12 residues. V lost 6 bases, J lost 7 bases, and 9 bases stayed unmatched. Germline V gene lookup returns CDR1 SQVTM and CDR2 ANQGSEA. CDR3 in DNA: TGCAGCGTCAGGGAGGGTTCGGGGGAGCAGTACTTC. Translation gives CSVREGSGEQYF.

The chain carries TRBV4-3 and TRBJ2-1, with 9 bases fitting TRBD2. The J segment lost 5 bases and the V segment lost 6 bases, leaving 14 bases of the junction unmatched. The length of the CDR3 is 17 residues. Germline CDR1 reads LGHNA; CDR2 reads YSLEER. The CDR3 loop reads CASSRGREGRRDNEQFF. CDR3 nucleotide sequence: TGCGCCAGCAGTCGGGGGCGGGAGGGCCGGAGGGACAATGAGCAGTTCTTC.

The J gene is TRBJ2-7, the V gene TRBV27, with 8 bases matching TRBD1. The ends lost 7 bases at V and 4 bases at J; junction bases unmatched: 6. Germline loops: CDR1 MNHEY, CDR2 SMNVEV (reference sequence). This CDR3 has 13 amino acids. This chain's CDR3 is CASKATGAYEQYF. The CDR3 DNA is TGTGCCAGCAAGGCGACAGGGGCTTACGAGCAGTACTTC.

V gene TRBV5-4 combines with J gene TRBJ2-2, with D possibly matching TRBD2 (5 bases). This CDR3 has 15 residues. Germline assignment: CDR1 SGHNT and CDR2 YYREEE (reference sequence). Deletions cut 4 bases from V and 9 bases from J, with 19 bases between. For the CDR3, the DNA is TGTGCCAGCAGCGGTGGGCTTGGGAGAGTCCGGGAGCTGTTTTTT. Its protein product is CASSGGLGRVRELFF.

V and J are TRBV15 and TRBJ1-4; D possibly corresponds to TRBD1 (6 bases). Trimming stripped 1 base from V and 5 bases from J, with 8 bases between. Germline V CDR1 and CDR2: LNHNV, YYDKDF (reference sequence). CDR3 length: 14 residues. CDR3 bases: TGTGCCACCAGCAGAGGTACAGGGAATGAAAAACTGTTTTTT. It specifies CATSRGTGNEKLFF.

This clone has more than one count but fewer than ten. Other DNA sequences in the sample encode the same CDR3. This chain links TRBV28 with TRBJ1-6, with TRBD1 identical over 8 bases. Germline trimming cut 5 bases from V and 5 bases from J; bases unmatched to any gene: 5. The CDR3 loop spans 15 amino acids. CDR1 is MDHEN and CDR2 is SYDVKM in the germline V gene. CDR3 residues: CASSRLDRDNSPLHF. The DNA of the CDR3 is TGTGCCAGCAGTCGCTTGGACAGGGATAATTCACCCCTCCACTTT. The whole variable domain, filled in from reference TRBV28 and TRBJ1-6, reads DVKVTQSSRYLVKRTGEKVFLECVQDMDHENMFWYRQDPGLGLRLIYFSYDVKMKEKGDIPEGYSVSREKKERFSLILESASTNQTSMYLCASSRLDRDNSPLHFGNGTRLTVT.

The chain combines TRBV11-2 with TRBJ2-2; D gene ambiguous. In germline, CDR1 is SGHAT, CDR2 FQNNGV. Trimming removed 2 bases from V and 4 bases from J, with 2 bases in between. The length of the CDR3 is 12 residues. The DNA of the CDR3 is TGTGCCAGCAGCTTACTCACCGGGGAGCTGTTTTTT. This translates into CASSLLTGELFF.

The chain carries TRBV5-5 and TRBJ1-5, with D unclear. The germline V and J ends were trimmed by 4 bases and 2 bases, with 13 bases remaining between them. The germline V gene encodes CDR1 SGHKS and CDR2 YYEKEE (reference sequence). CDR3 size: 15 residues. CDR3 DNA: TGTGCCAGCAGCCCCGGCGGGATACGCAATCAGCCCCAGCATTTT. It specifies CASSPGGIRNQPQHF.

Of note for this clone: The sample contains more than one DNA sequence encoding this CDR3. This sequence joins TRBV30 and TRBJ2-5; D call uncertain. This CDR3 contains 10 residues. Trimming pared 1 base from V and 5 bases from J, leaving 2 bases between. Germline CDR1 is GTSNPN and CDR2 is SVGIG (reference sequence). The CDR3 DNA reads as TGTGCCTGGAGTGAGGAGACCCAGTACTTC. This encodes CAWSEETQYF.

This sequence joins TRBV7-3 and TRBJ2-7; 9 positions agree with TRBD2. There are 14 residues in the CDR3. V lost 5 bases to trimming and J lost 6 bases; unmatched junction nucleotides: 8. Germline-derived CDR1 and CDR2 are SGHTA and FQGTGA. The CDR3: CASSPAGGPSEQYF. For the CDR3, the DNA is TGTGCCAGCAGCCCGGCGGGAGGGCCCTCCGAGCAGTACTTC.

This sequence joins TRBV6-6 and TRBJ2-1; D not certain. The CDR3 has 10 amino acids. CDR1 is MNHNY, CDR2 SVGAGI, per germline (reference sequence). Trimming shortened V by 8 bases and J by 4 bases, and 3 bases separated the two germline ends. The CDR3 here is CASGYNEQFF. The CDR3 DNA is TGTGCCAGCGGATACAATGAGCAGTTCTTC.

The rearrangement joins TRBV10-3 to TRBJ1-1; D gene unclear. The CDR3 runs to 14 residues. The germline gives CDR1 ENHRY, CDR2 SYGVKD. Trimming shortened V by 6 bases and J by 3 bases, and 14 bases separated the two germline ends. The CDR3 loop reads CAIRSATEYTEAFF. The CDR3 region has the DNA TGTGCCATCAGATCGGCTACAGAGTACACTGAAGCTTTCTTT.

This clone appeared a single time. This chain uses TRBV11-3 with TRBJ1-1; no firm D call. Germline CDR1 and CDR2: SGHNT and YENEEA. There are 15 residues in the CDR3. V lost 3 bases and J lost 1, with 12 bases in between. This chain's CDR3 is CASSLVVGTNTEAFF. CDR3 nucleotides: TGTGCCAGCAGCTTGGTAGTTGGAACGAACACTGAAGCTTTCTTT.

With regard to this clone: This is likely an artifact of a read error, given a far larger clone one base away. The chain uses TRBV7-9 and TRBJ1-1, with no clear D. The ends were cut back, 1 base at V and 0 bases at J, with 3 bases in the middle. The CDR3 spans 13 residues. Germline CDR1 and CDR2: SEHNR and FQNEAQ (reference sequence). This CDR3 reads CASSLDVNTEAFF. CDR3 coding DNA: TGTGCCAGCAGCTTAGACGTGAACACTGAAGCTTTCTTT.

The chain joins TRBV27 to TRBJ2-7, with 7 bases identical to TRBD1. V shed 3 bases and J 0 bases; nucleotides not matched to a gene: 5. CDR3 length: 15 residues. From germline, CDR1 is MNHEY and CDR2 SMNVEV (reference sequence). CDR3 coding DNA: TGTGCCAGCAGTTTTCGGGCAGGGGGCTCCTACGAGCAGTACTTC. Translated: CASSFRAGGSYEQYF.